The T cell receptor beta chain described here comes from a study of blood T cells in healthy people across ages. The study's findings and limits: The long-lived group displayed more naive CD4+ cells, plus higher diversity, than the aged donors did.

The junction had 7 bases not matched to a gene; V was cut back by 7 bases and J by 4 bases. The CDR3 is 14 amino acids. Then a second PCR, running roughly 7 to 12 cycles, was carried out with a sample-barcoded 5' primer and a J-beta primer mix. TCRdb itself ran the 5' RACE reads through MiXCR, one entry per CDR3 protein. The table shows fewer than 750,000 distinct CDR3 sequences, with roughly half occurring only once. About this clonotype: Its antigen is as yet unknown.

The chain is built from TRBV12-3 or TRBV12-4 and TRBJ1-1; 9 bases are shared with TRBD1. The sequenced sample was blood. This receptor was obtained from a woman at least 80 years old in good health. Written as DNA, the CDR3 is TGTGCCAGCACCGAGACAGGGGGGGTCACTGAAGCTTTCTTT. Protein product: CASTETGGVTEAFF.